This note documents a single T cell receptor beta chain sequence. TCRdb keeps only in-frame clones here, not all; method: immunoSEQ multiplex PCR. The data hold approximately 300,000 clones, with under 90% observed a single time. This CDR3 has 15 residues. V trimming: 3 bases; J trimming: 5 bases; junction bases outside the gene matches: 6. Germline V gene sequence: CDR1 LGHDT, CDR2 YNNKEL (reference sequence). These data come from a study of blood T cell repertoires in COVID-19. The clonotype originates from a woman aged 25 to 39 with COVID-19, enrolled during active disease. Material: peripheral blood. The chain couples TRBV3-1 (or the pseudogene TRBV3-2) to TRBJ1-1; 10 nucleotides align to TRBD1. In DNA form, the CDR3 reads TGTGCCAGCAGCCACCCGGGACAGGGGACAACTGAAGCTTTCTTT. This sequence encodes CASSHPGQGTTEAFF.